Presented here are 27 T cell receptor beta chains from one specimen sequenced in a study of OX40 agonist ivuxolimab in advanced cancers. Library prep was done by the immunoSEQ multiplex PCR assay. Held by TCRdb, this immuneACCESS table contains in-frame sequences only and omits some clones. Under half of the omission traces to an unresolved V gene where checked; the cause of the rest is unknown. In this sample the table shows roughly 100,000 clones, 70% to 90% of which occur a single time. The ten most abundant clones make up over 4.5% of the sample. Sequencing used CD4+ or CD8+ T cells sorted from blood, obtained in a trial of the OX40 agonist ivuxolimab. All receptors come from an adult with an advanced solid tumor such as melanoma, head and neck, liver or kidney cancer.

This clone was seen just once. The chain combines TRBV11-3 with TRBJ2-1; D is unclear. The CDR3 extends over 18 amino acids. Trimming took off 1 base at V and 0 bases at J, with 16 bases between the two ends. From germline, CDR1 is SGHNT and CDR2 YENEEA. The DNA of the CDR3 is TGTGCCAGCAGCTTAGGGGCTGTGGGCGGTAGCTCCTACAATGAGCAGTTCTTC. Its protein product is CASSLGAVGGSSYNEQFF.

The chain has TRBV6-6 and TRBJ1-2; TRBD1 might be the D (5 bases). Trimming took 4 bases from V and 4 from J, leaving 10 bases between them. This CDR3 has 13 residues. Germline lookup yields CDR1 MNHNY and CDR2 SVGAGI (reference sequence). The CDR3 is CASSSVGTYGYTF. CDR3 nucleotides: TGTGCCAGCAGTTCCGTCGGGACCTATGGCTACACCTTC.

The rearrangement uses TRBV5-1 and TRBJ1-1, with D perhaps TRBD1 (6 bases). The CDR3 length is 14 residues. Germline CDR1 is SGHRS and CDR2 is YFSETQ. Trimming shortened V by 4 bases and J by 6 bases, and 16 bases separated the two germline ends. The CDR3 is CASSVQGRTAEAFF. CDR3 nucleotides: TGCGCCAGCAGCGTGCAGGGGAGGACCGCTGAAGCTTTCTTT.

The chain has TRBV7-3 and TRBJ1-1; 7 bases are shared with TRBD1. The V segment lost 4 bases and the J segment 2 bases; nucleotides outside the gene matches: 4. Per germline, CDR1 SGHTA and CDR2 FQGTGA. The CDR3 is 14 residues long. CDR3 sequence reads: CASSSEGANTEAFF. CDR3 bases: TGTGCCAGCAGCTCGGAGGGGGCCAACACTGAAGCTTTCTTT. The full variable domain, completed using reference TRBV7-3 and TRBJ1-1, is GAGVSQTPSNKVTEKGKYVELRCDPISGHTALYWYRQSLGQGPEFLIYFQGTGAADDSGLPNDRFFAVRPEGSVSTLKIQRTERGDSAVYLCASSSEGANTEAFFGQGTRLTVV.

CDR3 protein: CASSFGRRYQETQYF. The CDR3 nucleotides are TGTGCCAGCAGCTTCGGGAGGAGGTACCAAGAGACCCAGTACTTC. The chain has TRBV11-2 and TRBJ2-5; 7 bases map to TRBD2. CDR1 is SGHAT, CDR2 FQNNGV, per germline. This CDR3 contains 15 residues. V lost 3 bases and J lost 0; bases outside the gene matches: 4.

V is TRBV21-1 and J is TRBJ1-1. TRBV21-1 is deemed a pseudogene. This CDR3 contains 15 residues. This CDR3 is CASSKALAGNTEAFF. CDR3 sequence (DNA): TGTGCCAGCAGCAAAGCGCTGGCCGGGAACACTGAAGCTTTCTTT.

The genes are TRBV5-1 and TRBJ1-1, with D uncertain. CDR3 size: 15 residues. With 4 bases removed from V and 1 base from J, the gap between germline ends came to 14 bases. Germline V gene sequence: CDR1 SGHRS, CDR2 YFSETQ. Written as DNA, the CDR3 is TGCGCCAGCAGCCCGCCGGGCCTCTCGAACACTGAAGCTTTCTTT. Its translation is CASSPPGLSNTEAFF.

The chain carries TRBV7-2 and TRBJ2-6, with D perhaps TRBD2 (5 bases). V lost 2 bases to trimming and J lost 1 base, with 12 bases between them. Germline CDR1 reads SGHTA; CDR2 reads FQGNSA. This CDR3 spans 17 amino acids. The CDR3, as DNA: TGTGCCAGCAGCTTACATCCGACGGGGTCTGGGGCCAACGTCCTGACTTTC. The encoded protein is CASSLHPTGSGANVLTF.

Notes on this clone: One junction end does not reproduce the germline sequence, and a read error may be involved. The chain employs TRBV27 and TRBJ2-1, with TRBD2 as a possible D gene (6 bases). From germline, CDR1 is MNHEY and CDR2 SMNVEV (reference sequence). The CDR3 covers 14 residues. The CDR3 DNA reads as TGTGCCTGCAGATCGGCGGCCGGGGGACGGGAGCAGTTCTTC. Encoded protein: CACRSAAGGREQFF.

The chain couples TRBV5-1 to TRBJ1-1, with a tentative D call TRBD1 (6 bases). V was shortened by 4 bases and J by 2 bases, with 15 bases between the two germline ends. The CDR3 extends over 15 amino acids. Germline loops: CDR1 SGHRS, CDR2 YFSETQ. CDR3: CASSLRGLFNTEAFF. The CDR3, as DNA: TGCGCCAGCAGCCTCAGGGGCCTATTTAACACTGAAGCTTTCTTT.

V and J are TRBV11-3 and TRBJ1-1; D remains unclear. The CDR3 is made up of 13 amino acids. Looked up from germline, CDR1 is SGHNT and CDR2 is YENEEA. Trimming left V 5 bases short and J 3 bases short, with 10 bases between. CDR3 DNA sequence: TGTGCCAGCAGCCCCAGACTGGACACTGAAGCTTTCTTT. Its translation is CASSPRLDTEAFF.

The chain uses TRBV5-6 and TRBJ2-6; 10 nucleotides match TRBD1. The CDR3 has 17 residues. The J segment lost 0 bases and the V segment lost 5 bases, leaving 5 bases of the junction unmatched. Germline assignment: CDR1 SGHDT and CDR2 YYEEEE. The CDR3 sequence: CASRLTGGLSGANVLTF. CDR3 bases: TGTGCCAGCAGGTTGACAGGGGGCCTCTCTGGGGCCAACGTCCTGACTTTC.

The chain employs TRBV18 and TRBJ2-7; 8 bases are shared with TRBD1. Germline CDR1 KGHSH, CDR2 LQKENI. The CDR3 contains 17 residues. The V segment lost 5 bases and the J segment 1 base; nucleotides outside the gene matches: 13. The CDR3 sequence is CASSKTTGTGVSYEQYF. CDR3 coding DNA: TGTGCCAGCTCAAAAACAACCGGGACAGGAGTTTCCTACGAGCAGTACTTC.

The rearrangement joins TRBV5-6 to TRBJ1-2; D gene ambiguous. CDR3 length equals 14 residues. CDR1 and CDR2 from the germline V gene are SGHDT and YYEEEE. V lost 2 bases, J lost 3 bases, and 11 bases lay in between. The CDR3 DNA is TGTGCCAGCAGCTTCGTGCAGAAAGACTATGGCTACACCTTC. Its protein is CASSFVQKDYGYTF.

This clone was detected once. The chain recombines TRBV30 with TRBJ1-2; D is unresolved. There are 13 residues in the CDR3. The germline CDR1 and CDR2 sequences are GTSNPN and SVGIG (reference sequence). Trimming took 4 bases from V and 8 from J, leaving 17 bases between them. The CDR3 loop is CAWTPNWPTGYTF. The CDR3 coding sequence is TGTGCCTGGACCCCCAATTGGCCAACGGGCTACACCTTC. Full variable domain (outside the CDR3, taken from reference TRBV30 and TRBJ1-2): SQTIHQWPATLVQPVGSPLSLECTVEGTSNPNLYWYRQAAGRGLQLLFYSVGIGQISSEVPQNLSASRPQDRQFILSSKKLLLSDSGFYLCAWTPNWPTGYTFGSGTRLTVV.

The chain links TRBV19 to TRBJ2-6; D unclear. V gave up 5 bases and J gave up 0 bases, with 11 bases separating them. Germline CDR1 LNHDA, CDR2 SQIVND (reference sequence). This CDR3 is 16 amino acids long. The CDR3 coding sequence is TGTGCCAGTAGTTCCCTCCCTCTCTCTGGGGCCAACGTCCTGACTTTC. This codes for CASSSLPLSGANVLTF.

J is TRBJ1-5 and V is TRBV9; D perhaps matches TRBD1 (6 bases). The CDR3 sequence is 14 residues long. V was trimmed by 2 bases and J by 7 bases, leaving 13 bases between them. Per germline, CDR1 SGDLS and CDR2 YYNGEE. CDR3: CASSVGGARQPQHF. CDR3 nucleotide sequence: TGTGCCAGCAGCGTGGGGGGGGCGCGGCAGCCCCAGCATTTT.

The CDR3 nucleotides are TGTGCCAGCAGCATTCCAGTGGGCACTGAAGCTTTCTTT. Amino acids: CASSIPVGTEAFF. V and J are TRBV7-2 and TRBJ1-1, with D uncertain. V was clipped by 5 bases and J by 4 bases, with 11 bases between them. The CDR3 loop spans 13 amino acids. Looked up from germline, CDR1 is SGHTA and CDR2 is FQGNSA.

The gene calls are TRBV11-3 and TRBJ1-2; 11 positions agree with TRBD1. CDR1 and CDR2 from the germline V gene are SGHNT and YENEEA. V trimming: 4 bases; J trimming: 8 bases; junction bases outside the gene matches: 6. CDR3 length: 14 residues. CDR3 nucleotides: TGTGCCAGCAGCTGGACAGGGGGCTCTTACGGCTACACCTTC. Translation: CASSWTGGSYGYTF.

The rearrangement uses TRBV30 and TRBJ2-1, with 9 bases that match TRBD1. The V gene end was trimmed by 2 bases and the J gene end by 7 bases; junction bases not matched to a gene: 9. The CDR3 sequence is 15 residues long. Germline values: CDR1 GTSNPN, CDR2 SVGIG (reference sequence). The CDR3 reads CAWSITGTGRNEQFF. The CDR3 DNA is TGTGCCTGGAGTATAACCGGGACAGGGCGTAATGAGCAGTTCTTC. Drawing the rest from reference TRBV30 and TRBJ2-1, the complete variable domain is SQTIHQWPATLVQPVGSPLSLECTVEGTSNPNLYWYRQAAGRGLQLLFYSVGIGQISSEVPQNLSASRPQDRQFILSSKKLLLSDSGFYLCAWSITGTGRNEQFFGPGTRLTVL.

In regard to this clone: The same CDR3 can be traced to other DNA sequences in this sample. The chain has TRBV7-2 and TRBJ2-5; 8 nucleotides align to TRBD2. The junction had 1 base not matched to a gene; V was cut back by 3 bases and J by 4 bases. The germline V gene encodes CDR1 SGHTA and CDR2 FQGNSA. This CDR3 has 13 residues. CDR3 DNA: TGTGCCAGCAGCTTTACTAGCGGAGAGACCCAGTACTTC. It translates to CASSFTSGETQYF.

The chain is built from TRBV5-1 and TRBJ2-7; unclear D gene. Germline CDR1 is SGHRS and CDR2 is YFSETQ. The CDR3 extends over 14 amino acids. The V and J ends lost 0 bases and 2 bases respectively, with 9 bases between them. The CDR3 is CASSLGGTAYEQYF. The CDR3 DNA is TGCGCCAGCAGCTTGGGTGGCACCGCCTACGAGCAGTACTTC.

The rearrangement uses TRBV5-5 and TRBJ1-2, with 11 bases matching TRBD1. The CDR3 covers 15 residues. Per germline, CDR1 SGHKS and CDR2 YYEKEE (reference sequence). Trimming cost V 3 bases and J 6 bases; bases outside gene matches: 7. This chain's CDR3 is CASSSARTGGNGYTF. The CDR3 DNA follows: TGTGCCAGCAGCTCGGCACGGACAGGGGGCAATGGCTACACCTTC.

This chain uses TRBV2 with TRBJ2-4; 11 bases match TRBD2. The V segment lost 6 bases and the J segment 6 bases; nucleotides outside the gene matches: 4. CDR1 SNHLY and CDR2 FYNNEI come from the germline V gene. CDR3 length: 14 amino acids. The CDR3: CASSLAGGSNIQYF. The CDR3 bases are TGTGCCAGCAGCTTAGCGGGGGGGTCAAACATTCAGTACTTC.

This clone occurred once. The gene calls are TRBV18 and TRBJ2-7; D perhaps matches TRBD1 (6 bases). Germline CDR1 reads KGHSH; CDR2 reads LQKENI. Trimming took off 2 bases at V and 4 bases at J, with 15 bases between the two ends. The CDR3 contains 15 residues. The CDR3 sequence is CASSPGTPDRYEQYF. The CDR3 coding sequence is TGTGCCAGCTCACCAGGGACACCGGATAGATACGAGCAGTACTTC.

The sample holds one count of this clone. The rearrangement uses TRBV7-2 and TRBJ1-1, with TRBD1 as a possible D gene (5 bases). The CDR3 has 14 amino acids. Germline loops: CDR1 SGHTA, CDR2 FQGNSA. V dropped 5 bases and J dropped 2 bases, with 12 bases sitting between them. CDR3 sequence (DNA): TGTGCCAGCAGCCTCGGGGCGACTAACACTGAAGCTTTCTTT. This translates into CASSLGATNTEAFF.

The chain uses TRBV7-3 and TRBJ2-7; 12 bases fit TRBD2. V dropped 5 bases and J dropped 3; count of bases not matched to a gene: 2. The germline V gene encodes CDR1 SGHTA and CDR2 FQGTGA. The CDR3 sequence is 14 residues long. CDR3 loop: CASSAGLAGYEQYF. The CDR3 DNA is TGTGCCAGCAGCGCGGGACTAGCGGGCTACGAGCAGTACTTC.